These T cell receptor beta chains were read from a single sample in a study of cytomegalovirus exposure and HLA in healthy donors. Clones were sequenced by immunoSEQ multiplex PCR, and TCRdb holds only the in-frame ones, with some missing. The sample lists roughly 150,000 clones, roughly four fifths occurring once. Input material: PBMCs. All receptors derive from a woman in her 40s in good health and CMV-seronegative. Both conserved end residues are part of each CDR3. A D gene is named only where the DNA matches it firmly. Where a row states a size, it is once, few, many or the class of an expanded clone; other rows omit it.

V gene,clone size,D gene,J gene,CDR3 DNA,CDR3 protein
TRBV9,NA,NA,TRBJ2-3,TGTGCCAGCAGCTCCCCCTGGGGGGCGGGAGGCACAGATACGCAGTATTTT,CASSSPWGAGGTDTQYF
TRBV7-8,NA,TRBD2,TRBJ2-1,TGTGCCAGCAGCCCCCGACTAGCGGGAGGGCCGGGGAATGAGCAGTTCTTC,CASSPRLAGGPGNEQFF
TRBV5-1,NA,NA,TRBJ1-4,TGCGCCAGCAGCTTGGGGCAGGGGAGAGCTAATGAAAAACTGTTTTTT,CASSLGQGRANEKLFF
TRBV28,once,TRBD2,TRBJ2-5,TGTGCCAGCAGTTCACCCCCCGGGGCTAGCGGGATGGAAGAGACCCAGTACTTC,CASSSPPGASGMEETQYF
TRBV4-2,once,NA,TRBJ1-1,TGTGCCAGCAGCCAAGATCGAACGGGCGGGGGGGACACTGAAGCTTTCTTT,CASSQDRTGGGDTEAFF
TRBV10-3,NA,NA,TRBJ2-7,TGTGCCATCAGTGAGCTACCGAGCGAGCAGTACTTC,CAISELPSEQYF
TRBV30,NA,NA,TRBJ1-2,TGTGCCTGGAGTGGATTCAGGGAAGCTAACTATGGCTACACCTTC,CAWSGFREANYGYTF
TRBV15,few,NA,TRBJ1-4,TGTGCCACCAGCAGAGTTAACAGGAATGAAAAACTGTTTTTT,CATSRVNRNEKLFF
TRBV2,few,TRBD1,TRBJ2-4,TGTGCCAGCAGTGAAATTGGGACAGGGGGAGCGGGAGCCAAAAACATTCAGTACTTC,CASSEIGTGGAGAKNIQYF
TRBV6-5,NA,TRBD1,TRBJ2-7,TGTGCCAGCAGTAATACCGGGACAGGGCTCGACGAGCAGTACTTC,CASSNTGTGLDEQYF
TRBV2,NA,NA,TRBJ1-4,TGTGCCAGCAGAATCGGACAGATGGCAACTAATGAAAAACTGTTTTTT,CASRIGQMATNEKLFF
TRBV2,NA,NA,TRBJ2-3,TGTGCCAGCGAAGACAGAGATACGCAGTATTTT,CASEDRDTQYF
TRBV7-9,NA,NA,TRBJ2-6,TGTGCCAGCAGCTTAATCCAGGGCGCTGGGGCCAACGTCCTGACTTTC,CASSLIQGAGANVLTF
TRBV5-1,NA,TRBD2,TRBJ2-5,TGCGCCAGCAGCTTGGAGGGTGGCGGGAGGTTGAAGACCCAGTACTTC,CASSLEGGGRLKTQYF
TRBV7-9,few,TRBD1,TRBJ2-7,TGTGCCAGCAGCTTAGGGACAGGACGGTCTTTCGAGCAGTACTTC,CASSLGTGRSFEQYF
TRBV7-2,NA,TRBD2,TRBJ2-4,TGTGCCAGCAGCTTAGCTAGCGGGGGGTCAAAAAACATTCAGTACTTC,CASSLASGGSKNIQYF
TRBV6-5,NA,NA,TRBJ2-2,TGTGCCAGCAGTTACTCTTTAGCTACCTACACCGGGGAGCTGTTTTTT,CASSYSLATYTGELFF
TRBV5-1,NA,TRBD1,TRBJ2-7,TGCGCCAGCAGCCCGTCCGGGACAGGGACCGAGCAGTACTTC,CASSPSGTGTEQYF
TRBV5-4,once,NA,TRBJ2-1,TGTGCCAGCAGCCCGTCGGGGGTAGTTTCCTACAATGAGCAGTTCTTC,CASSPSGVVSYNEQFF
TRBV5-4,NA,NA,TRBJ2-7,TGTGCCAGCAGCTTCCGGGAATCCTCCTACGAGCAGTACTTC,CASSFRESSYEQYF
TRBV14,NA,TRBD1,TRBJ1-5,TGTGCCAGCAGCCGTTCAGGGGGCGAACAGCCCCAGCATTTT,CASSRSGGEQPQHF
TRBV19,NA,NA,TRBJ2-1,TGTGCCAGTTCCCTAGCGAGGAATGAGCAGTTCTTC,CASSLARNEQFF
TRBV11-3,NA,NA,TRBJ1-1,TGTGCCAGCAGCTTGACATTGAACACTGAAGCTTTCTTT,CASSLTLNTEAFF
TRBV5-1,NA,TRBD2,TRBJ2-5,TGCGCCAGCAGCTTGGGACTAGCGGCCCAAGAGACCCAGTACTTC,CASSLGLAAQETQYF
TRBV30,NA,NA,TRBJ2-4,TGTGCCTGGGAAGATGACAGGGCCAAAAACATTCAGTACTTC,CAWEDDRAKNIQYF
TRBV7-9,NA,TRBD1,TRBJ2-2,TGTGCCAGCAGCTGGACAGGGTCAGGCACCGGGGAGCTGTTTTTT,CASSWTGSGTGELFF
TRBV6-1,NA,NA,TRBJ2-3,TGTGCCAGCAGTGAGGGGGCTAGCACAGATACGCAGTATTTT,CASSEGASTDTQYF
TRBV11-3,NA,NA,TRBJ2-5,TGTGCCAGCAGCTTGGAGGGGGCGAATGGGGAGACCCAGTACTTC,CASSLEGANGETQYF
TRBV30,NA,NA,TRBJ2-1,TGTGCCTGGAGTAGGCCCCCGGGAGTTCAGAATGAGCAGTTCTTC,CAWSRPPGVQNEQFF
TRBV19,NA,TRBD1,TRBJ2-7,TGTGCCAGCACTCCGGGACAGGACTACGAGCAGTACTTC,CASTPGQDYEQYF
TRBV6-6,once,NA,TRBJ1-5,TGTGCCAGCAGTTACTCAGTAACAGCTAGCAATCAGCCCCAGCATTTT,CASSYSVTASNQPQHF
TRBV2,NA,NA,TRBJ1-5,TGTGCCAGCAGCGGGGGGAGCAATCAGCCCCAGCATTTT,CASSGGSNQPQHF
TRBV19,NA,NA,TRBJ1-1,TGTGCCAGTAGTATCGGGAGGATGGCTGAAGCTTTCTTT,CASSIGRMAEAFF
TRBV6-6,few,TRBD1,TRBJ1-2,TGTGCCAGCAGTCCCGGGACAGGGTCTGGCGGCTACACCTTC,CASSPGTGSGGYTF
TRBV18,once,TRBD2,TRBJ2-2,TGTGCCAGCTCACCTACTAGCGGGAGGAACACCGGGGAGCTGTTTTTT,CASSPTSGRNTGELFF
TRBV5-4,NA,TRBD2,TRBJ2-1,TGTGCCAGCGCCGTGGGGTTTCCAGCGGGAGAGGAGCAGTTCTTC,CASAVGFPAGEEQFF
TRBV5-1,NA,TRBD1,TRBJ2-1,TGCGCCAGCAGCCAACAGGGGGATTTTAGGAATGAGCAGTTCTTC,CASSQQGDFRNEQFF
TRBV27,NA,TRBD1,TRBJ1-5,TGTGCCAGCAGTTTCCGACAGGGTCAGCCCCAGCATTTT,CASSFRQGQPQHF
TRBV5-1,NA,TRBD2,TRBJ2-3,TGCGCCAGCAGCCCGACGCGTAGGACTAGCGGGATAGATACGCAGTATTTT,CASSPTRRTSGIDTQYF
TRBV5-4,NA,NA,TRBJ2-7,TGTGCCAGCAGCCCAGCGGCCGGCCGGACAGACTACGAGCAGTACTTC,CASSPAAGRTDYEQYF